Each of the 25 T cell receptor beta chains below was sequenced from the same sample in a study of blood T cell repertoires in COVID-19. The method was immunoSEQ multiplex PCR; TCRdb's version includes in-frame clones alone and lacks a portion of them. The table has over 110,000 clones, nearly 85% seen once. Sequencing used PBMCs or T cells enriched from blood (not recorded which). These receptors were taken from a man aged 45-60 years in a cohort exposed to, infected with or recovered from COVID-19 (not recorded which).

This clone is medium-sized (0.01 to 0.1%). Written as DNA, the CDR3 is TGTGCCAGCAGCGACCGGGACAGGGCGTACCAAGAGACCCAGTACTTC. It codes for CASSDRDRAYQETQYF. The chain carries TRBV13 and TRBJ2-5; TRBD1 matches at 9 bases. The CDR3 is 16 residues long. Trimming removed 5 bases from V and 0 bases from J; junction bases left unmatched: 7. The germline V gene has CDR1 PRHDT and CDR2 FYEKMQ (reference sequence).

The J gene is TRBJ2-7, the V gene TRBV19; TRBD1 is a possible D gene (7 bases). The germline V and J ends were trimmed by 5 bases and 1 base, with 12 bases remaining between them. CDR1 is LNHDA, CDR2 SQIVND, per germline (reference sequence). CDR3 size: 14 residues. This CDR3 is CASSPQGGSYEQYF. CDR3 nucleotides: TGTGCCAGTAGTCCTCAGGGGGGATCCTACGAGCAGTACTTC.

V is TRBV19 and J is TRBJ1-1, with no clear D. CDR3 length: 13 amino acids. The V end was cut by 8 bases, the J end by 0 bases, with 10 bases between. Germline CDR1 LNHDA, CDR2 SQIVND (reference sequence). CDR3 nucleotides: TGTGCCAGTTCGACTTCTCTGAACACTGAAGCTTTCTTT. It specifies CASSTSLNTEAFF.

The chain has TRBV7-2 and TRBJ2-7; 7 bases map to TRBD2. Looked up from germline, CDR1 is SGHTA and CDR2 is FQGNSA. The CDR3 loop spans 14 amino acids. Losses at the gene ends were 5 bases for V and 3 bases for J; bases not matched to a gene: 7. CDR3 sequence: CASSKDGGFYEQYF. The CDR3 DNA reads as TGTGCCAGCAGCAAAGACGGGGGGTTCTACGAGCAGTACTTC.

The chain has TRBV18 and TRBJ2-4; D possibly corresponds to TRBD2 (5 bases). This CDR3 has 13 amino acids. V lost 1 base, J lost 8 bases, and 9 bases lay in between. Germline assignment: CDR1 KGHSH and CDR2 LQKENI. The CDR3 DNA reads as TGTGCCAGCTCACCACAGGGAGCGGACATTCAGTACTTC. Encoded protein: CASSPQGADIQYF.

The rearrangement links TRBV29-1 to TRBJ1-1, with 9 bases fitting TRBD1. The CDR3 runs 16 residues. Germline values: CDR1 SQVTM, CDR2 ANQGSEA. V lost 3 bases and J lost 2; bases outside the gene matches: 10. CDR3: CSVDEADRGPNTEAFF. The CDR3 nucleotides read TGCAGCGTTGATGAAGCGGACAGGGGACCTAACACTGAAGCTTTCTTT.

This chain links TRBV14 with TRBJ1-1; 12 bases align to TRBD1. V was pared by 0 bases and J by 7 bases, with 9 bases of the junction left unmatched. In germline, CDR1 is SGHDN, CDR2 FVKESK. The CDR3 consists of 17 residues. In DNA form, the CDR3 reads TGTGCCAGCAGCCAAGAATCGGGACAGGGGGCTAGGGGTGAAGCTTTCTTT. As protein: CASSQESGQGARGEAFF.

V gene TRBV9 combines with J gene TRBJ2-2, with TRBD2 as a possible D gene (5 bases). Trimming took 1 base from V and 4 from J, leaving 8 bases between them. This CDR3 has 14 amino acids. The germline V gene encodes CDR1 SGDLS and CDR2 YYNGEE. CDR3: CASSVKGATGELFF. The CDR3 nucleotides read TGTGCCAGCAGCGTAAAGGGAGCCACCGGGGAGCTGTTTTTT.

This chain connects TRBV15 to TRBJ2-3; tentative D call: TRBD2 (5 bases). CDR1 and CDR2 (germline): LNHNV, YYDKDF (reference sequence). CDR3 length: 14 residues. V gave up 0 bases and J gave up 4 bases, with 8 bases separating them. CDR3 DNA sequence: TGTGCCACCAGCAGAGAAGGCGGGTCAGATACGCAGTATTTT. Translating gives CATSREGGSDTQYF.

The rearrangement links TRBV28 to TRBJ1-5, with D perhaps matching TRBD1 (6 bases). Trimming took off 5 bases at V and 5 bases at J, with 16 bases between the two ends. In germline, CDR1 is MDHEN, CDR2 SYDVKM. The CDR3 spans 15 residues. CDR3 coding DNA: TGTGCCAGCAGTATCGACAGGCCGGCGCATCAGCCCCAGCATTTT. This translates into CASSIDRPAHQPQHF.

The genes are TRBV7-2 and TRBJ2-5; D remains ambiguous. CDR3 length: 14 residues. Germline V gene sequence: CDR1 SGHTA, CDR2 FQGNSA. V was clipped by 5 bases and J by 5 bases, with 15 bases between them. The CDR3 sequence is CASSPNWATETQYF. CDR3 sequence (DNA): TGTGCCAGCAGCCCCAACTGGGCCACGGAGACCCAGTACTTC.

The chain is built from TRBV24-1 and TRBJ2-1; tentatively, D is TRBD1 (5 bases). CDR1 is KGHDR and CDR2 is SFDVKD in the germline V gene. V gave up 0 bases and J gave up 2 bases, with 10 bases separating them. This CDR3 spans 16 amino acids. CDR3 nucleotides: TGTGCCACCAGTGATTTGGGGGCTAGGACCTACAATGAGCAGTTCTTC. Translation gives CATSDLGARTYNEQFF.

CDR3 amino acids: CASSRTGDTEAFF. CDR3 sequence (DNA): TGCGCCAGCAGCCGGACAGGGGACACTGAAGCTTTCTTT. The gene calls are TRBV5-1 and TRBJ1-1, with 9 bases that match TRBD1. CDR3 length: 13 residues. V was pared by 4 bases and J by 3 bases, with 1 base of the junction left unmatched. In germline, CDR1 is SGHRS, CDR2 YFSETQ.

The chain combines TRBV4-3 with TRBJ1-2; weak D call: TRBD1 (5 bases). Germline values: CDR1 LGHNA, CDR2 YSLEER. Deletions cut 0 bases from V and 4 bases from J, with 15 bases between. The CDR3 consists of 16 residues. The CDR3 nucleotides are TGCGCCAGCAGCCAAGATCGTGATGGAGGGGTCTATGGCTACACCTTC. Translating gives CASSQDRDGGVYGYTF.

The gene calls are TRBV4-1 and TRBJ1-5, with a tentative D call TRBD1 (5 bases). The CDR3 is made up of 13 amino acids. The V gene lost 4 bases and the J gene lost 4 bases, with 8 bases spanning the gap. The germline V gene has CDR1 MGHRA and CDR2 YSYEKL. The CDR3 DNA reads TGCGCCAGCAGCCTTCAGGGAAATCAGCCCCAGCATTTT. It is translated as CASSLQGNQPQHF.

This clone was found once. The gene calls are TRBV19 and TRBJ2-7; 8 bases line up with TRBD1. Germline values: CDR1 LNHDA, CDR2 SQIVND (reference sequence). V lost 3 bases to trimming and J lost 6 bases; unmatched junction nucleotides: 7. The CDR3 is 14 residues long. CDR3 DNA sequence: TGTGCCAGTAGTATTTCCTCAGGGGGCGCCGAGCAGTACTTC. The encoded protein is CASSISSGGAEQYF.

The chain uses TRBV3-1 (or the pseudogene TRBV3-2) and TRBJ2-1; 9 bases fit TRBD2. CDR3 length: 19 amino acids. V shed 4 bases and J 6 bases; nucleotides not matched to a gene: 19. Germline V CDR1 and CDR2: LGHDT, YNNKEL (reference sequence). The CDR3 is CASSRTRGWGGREGNEQFF. The DNA for the CDR3 is TGTGCCAGCAGCCGCACACGGGGCTGGGGCGGGAGGGAAGGCAATGAGCAGTTCTTC.

CDR3 loop: CASNTQGARDEKLFF. The CDR3 nucleotides read TGTGCCAGCAACACACAGGGGGCAAGGGATGAAAAACTGTTTTTT. The rearrangement joins TRBV7-9 to TRBJ1-4, with 9 nucleotides matching TRBD1. The CDR3 has 15 amino acids. With V trimmed by 7 bases and J by 6 bases, 9 bases remained unmatched. CDR1 SEHNR and CDR2 FQNEAQ come from the germline V gene (reference sequence). Based on the CDR3 plus reference TRBV7-9 and TRBJ1-4, the full variable domain is DTGVSQNPRHKITKRGQNVTFRCDPISEHNRLYWYRQTLGQGPEFLTYFQNEAQLEKSRLLSDRFSAERPKGSFSTLEIQRTEQGDSAMYLCASNTQGARDEKLFFGSGTQLSVL.

The CDR3 protein is CASSSRARRGQPQHF. DNA of the CDR3: TGTGCCAGCAGTTCCCGGGCCAGACGGGGTCAGCCCCAGCATTTT. This chain joins TRBV6-5 and TRBJ1-5; D is undetermined. There are 15 residues in the CDR3. Between the trimmed V and J ends, which lost 4 bases and 6 bases, there was a span of 16 bases. CDR1 is MNHEY, CDR2 SVGAGI, per germline.

The chain links TRBV18 to TRBJ2-5, with D possibly being TRBD1 (8 bases). The CDR3 covers 14 residues. Germline CDR1 KGHSH, CDR2 LQKENI. Trimming left V 2 bases short and J 7 bases short, with 14 bases between. The CDR3 region is CASSPTTGEGTQYF. DNA of the CDR3: TGTGCCAGCTCACCAACGACAGGGGAGGGGACCCAGTACTTC.

This clone appeared a single time. The CDR3: CATSGVGLAGGDEQFF. The CDR3 coding sequence is TGTGCCACCAGTGGTGTGGGACTAGCGGGAGGCGACGAGCAGTTCTTC. This chain links TRBV24-1 with TRBJ2-1, with 15 bases lining up with TRBD2. Germline values: CDR1 KGHDR, CDR2 SFDVKD. The V segment lost 5 bases and the J segment 10 bases; nucleotides outside the gene matches: 8. This CDR3 is 16 amino acids long.

The chain combines TRBV18 with TRBJ1-2, with a tentative D call TRBD1 (6 bases). Trimming left V 0 bases short and J 7 bases short, with 15 bases between. The CDR3 is 15 amino acids. The germline V gene encodes CDR1 KGHSH and CDR2 LQKENI. CDR3 residues: CASSPPSAGARGYTF. The DNA for the CDR3 is TGTGCCAGCTCACCACCATCGGCGGGGGCTCGTGGCTACACCTTC.

The rearrangement joins TRBV10-2 to TRBJ1-1, with a possible D match to TRBD1 (5 bases). Germline V CDR1 and CDR2: WSHSY, SAAADI. Trimming shortened V by 8 bases and J by 4 bases, and 14 bases separated the two germline ends. The CDR3 is 13 residues long. The DNA of the CDR3 is TGCGCCAGCGGGGGGGGGATTGGCACTGAAGCTTTCTTT. The encoded protein is CASGGGIGTEAFF.

J is TRBJ2-1 and V is TRBV2; 7 positions match TRBD1. This CDR3 contains 13 residues. V shed 4 bases and J 8 bases; nucleotides not matched to a gene: 5. The germline V gene has CDR1 SNHLY and CDR2 FYNNEI. The chain's CDR3 is CASSVTGFDEQFF. CDR3 DNA sequence: TGTGCCAGCAGTGTGACAGGGTTCGATGAGCAGTTCTTC.

This clone was detected only a few times. The rearrangement joins TRBV2 to TRBJ2-2; the D is unclear. This CDR3 region has 14 residues. The germline V gene encodes CDR1 SNHLY and CDR2 FYNNEI. Trimming left V 6 bases short and J 6 bases short, with 14 bases between. The DNA of the CDR3 is TGTGCCAGCAGCCACCTTATACCGGCCGGGGAGCTGTTTTTT. Translated, it gives CASSHLIPAGELFF.